The source of this TCR beta chain is a study of T cell changes during pregnancy in multiple sclerosis. Clones were sequenced by immunoSEQ multiplex PCR, and TCRdb holds only the in-frame ones, with some missing. This table holds around 69,000 clones, roughly 88% found once. CDR3 length: 15 amino acids. The germline V gene encodes CDR1 LNHNV and CDR2 YYDKDF (reference sequence). V dropped 0 bases and J dropped 5 bases, with 11 bases sitting between them. This receptor was taken from a female donor with multiple sclerosis, enrolled in a pregnancy study. The gene calls are TRBV15 and TRBJ1-5; D is perhaps TRBD1 (5 bases). The sample was peripheral blood, taken in the third trimester of pregnancy. CDR3 DNA: TGTGCCACCAGCAGAGAGTCGGGGGACTATCAGCCCCAGCATTTT. Its protein is CATSRESGDYQPQHF. Full variable domain (remainder filled in from reference TRBV15 and TRBJ1-5): DAMVIQNPRYQVTQFGKPVTLSCSQTLNHNVMYWYQQKSSQAPKLLFHYYDKDFNNEADTPDNFQSRRPNTSFCFLDIRSPGLGDTAMYLCATSRESGDYQPQHFGDGTRLSIL.